This TCR beta chain was sequenced during a study of T cell responses to AZD1222 COVID-19 vaccine. Germline CDR1 SGHNT, CDR2 YYREEE (reference sequence). V lost 0 bases and J lost 7, with 17 bases in between. The CDR3 contains 16 residues. Sequenced by immunoSEQ multiplex PCR; TCRdb stores in-frame clones only, minus some. The sample contains over 85,000 clones, roughly 90% of which appear only once. The specimen comprised peripheral blood, sampled on day 0 of AZD1222 vaccination. The receptor was isolated from an adult in good health. The chain employs TRBV5-4 and TRBJ2-1; D not certain. The CDR3 sequence: CASSLGPTSPRNEQFF. CDR3 bases: TGTGCCAGCAGCTTGGGTCCGACTTCACCTCGGAATGAGCAGTTCTTC. The full variable domain, its missing parts supplied by reference TRBV5-4 and TRBJ2-1, is ETGVTQSPTHLIKTRGQQVTLRCSSQSGHNTVSWYQQALGQGPQFIFQYYREEENGRGNFPPRFSGLQFPNYSSELNVNALELDDSALYLCASSLGPTSPRNEQFFGPGTRLTVL.